This T cell receptor (beta chain) was sequenced for a study of cytomegalovirus exposure and HLA in healthy donors. Study context: One earlier analysis, a look at approximately 180 million T cells, found more than 100 million unique TCR beta sequences. Study-level points and caveats: There were reportedly fewer N-insertions in an Asian-associated ancestry cluster than the roughly 680-donor mean, in a later analysis. TRBV6-2, TRBV6-3 and some other V segments were excluded as indistinguishable. Per a prior analysis, the majority of TCR beta V segments were productive roughly 87% or roughly 30% of the time.

Concerning this clone itself: The antigen remains undetermined.

V lost 1 base, J lost 3 bases, and 6 bases stayed unmatched. The CDR3 contains 17 residues. Germline V CDR1 and CDR2: MGHRA, YSYEKL. Amplification used 60 Vbeta primers and 13 Jbeta primers. Sequenced by immunoSEQ multiplex PCR; TCRdb stores in-frame clones only, minus some. The sample has some 150,000 clones, about 74% seen once; the top ten hold more than 3.5%. V usage is TRBV4-1 and J usage is TRBJ2-3; TRBD1 agrees at 11 bases. Sequencing was done on a sample of PBMCs. The clonotype was recovered from a man younger than 35 in good health and CMV-seropositive. CDR3 protein: CASSQAGTGGRTDTQYF. The CDR3 DNA reads as TGCGCCAGCAGCCAAGCGGGGACAGGGGGAAGGACAGATACGCAGTATTTT.